This record covers a single T cell receptor beta chain. Original data processing: Reference gene primer amplification gave estimated nucleated cell counts. The method was immunoSEQ multiplex PCR; TCRdb's version includes in-frame clones alone and lacks a portion of them. V, J and clone size derive from that table, while D and trimming were established from the DNA sequence. The sample lists under 350,000 clones, 85% to 90% seen once, with 1.3% in the top ten. These data belong to a study of blood T cell repertoires in COVID-19. Study-level background: Material from acute and convalescent COVID-19 was sourced from the United States, Italy and Spain. In each case, the material was cDNA or gDNA derived from T cells, B-cell-depleted T cells, or PBMCs.

This CDR3 region has 17 residues. Per germline, CDR1 MNHNS and CDR2 SASEGT. V gave up 2 bases and J gave up 6 bases, with 20 bases separating them. This rearrangement joins TRBV6-1 to TRBJ1-5; possibly TRBD1 for D (6 bases). The receptor was isolated from a man between 65 and 85 years old with acute or convalescent COVID-19. The sample taken for sequencing was peripheral blood. The CDR3 DNA reads TGTGCCAGCAGTGAATACGGGCAGGGGTTCGGAGGTCAGCCCCAGCATTTT. This encodes CASSEYGQGFGGQPQHF.